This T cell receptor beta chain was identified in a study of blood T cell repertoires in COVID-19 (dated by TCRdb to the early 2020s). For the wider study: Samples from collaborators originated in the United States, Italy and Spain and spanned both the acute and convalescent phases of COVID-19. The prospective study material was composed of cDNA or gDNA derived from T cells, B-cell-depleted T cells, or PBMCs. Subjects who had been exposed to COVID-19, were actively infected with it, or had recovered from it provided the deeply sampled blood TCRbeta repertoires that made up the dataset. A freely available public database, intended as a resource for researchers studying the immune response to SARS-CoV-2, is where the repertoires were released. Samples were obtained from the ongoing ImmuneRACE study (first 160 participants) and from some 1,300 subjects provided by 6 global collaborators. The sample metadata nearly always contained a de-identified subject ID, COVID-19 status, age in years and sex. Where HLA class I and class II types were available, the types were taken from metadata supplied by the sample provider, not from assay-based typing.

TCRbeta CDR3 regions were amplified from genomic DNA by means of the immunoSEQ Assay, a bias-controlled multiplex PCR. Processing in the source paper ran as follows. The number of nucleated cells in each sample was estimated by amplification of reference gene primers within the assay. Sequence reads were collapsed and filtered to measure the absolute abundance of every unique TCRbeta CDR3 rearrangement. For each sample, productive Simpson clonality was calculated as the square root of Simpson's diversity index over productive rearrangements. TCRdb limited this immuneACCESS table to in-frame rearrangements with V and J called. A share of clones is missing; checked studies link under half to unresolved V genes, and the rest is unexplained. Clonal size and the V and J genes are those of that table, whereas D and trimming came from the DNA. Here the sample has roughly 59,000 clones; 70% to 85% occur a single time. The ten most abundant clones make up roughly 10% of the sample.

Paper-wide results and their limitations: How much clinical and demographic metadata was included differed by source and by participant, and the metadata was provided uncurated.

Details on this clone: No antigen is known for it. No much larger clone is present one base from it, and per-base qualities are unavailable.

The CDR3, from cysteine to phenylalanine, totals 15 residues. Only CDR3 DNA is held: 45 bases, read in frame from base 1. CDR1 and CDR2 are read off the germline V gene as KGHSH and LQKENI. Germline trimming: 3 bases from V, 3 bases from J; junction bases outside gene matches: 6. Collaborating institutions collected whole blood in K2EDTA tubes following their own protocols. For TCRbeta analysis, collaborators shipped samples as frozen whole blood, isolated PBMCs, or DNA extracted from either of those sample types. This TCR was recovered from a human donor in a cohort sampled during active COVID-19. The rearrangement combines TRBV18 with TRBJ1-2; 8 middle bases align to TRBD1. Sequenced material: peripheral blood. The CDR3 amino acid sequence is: CASSPTTGEYYGYTF. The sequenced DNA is TGTGCCAGCTCACCTACGACAGGGGAGTACTATGGCTACACCTTC.